This TCR beta chain was captured by sequencing in a study of T cells in tumors after PD-1 blockade. Across the whole study: Either cemiplimab 350 mg every 2 weeks or pembrolizumab 200 mg every 3 weeks was given.

Clones were sequenced by immunoSEQ multiplex PCR, and TCRdb holds only the in-frame ones, with some missing. The table has roughly 12,000 clones, around 68% seen once; the top ten hold under 30%. General study findings and limits: In squamous cell carcinoma, roughly 48% of expanded exhausted clones were novel versus under 30% of other expanded CD8+ clones.

V was shortened by 6 bases and J by 4 bases, with 17 bases between the two germline ends. The CDR3 consists of 15 residues. Germline-derived CDR1 and CDR2 are SGDLS and YYNGEE. This clone was seen only a few times. Its antigen is not identified. This chain joins TRBV9 and TRBJ2-1, with D possibly matching TRBD2 (6 bases). Sequenced here: tumor tissue, sampled before anti-PD-1 treatment. The origin of this receptor is a human donor with cutaneous squamous cell carcinoma. The CDR3 DNA reads as TGTGCCAGCAAGATGGGCGGGGACCTATACAATGAGCAGTTCTTC. Protein product: CASKMGGDLYNEQFF.